Following are 30 T cell receptor beta chains from one sample sequenced in a study of Ad26.COV2.S vaccination and SARS-CoV-2 variants. Clones were read by immunoSEQ multiplex PCR, and TCRdb kept only the in-frame ones, dropping some. The sample contains about 320,000 clones, 85% to 90% of which appear only once. Indicated treatment: some 19 received Ad26.COV2.S at low or high dose, single or two shots; 5 received placebo; per-sample allocation not given. Samples came from day 63 after the first vaccine or placebo injection. Specimen: peripheral blood, collected in a trial of Ad26.COV2.S vaccine versus placebo. These receptors were taken from a person aged 18-60 years who received the Ad26.COV2.S COVID-19 vaccine or a placebo.

The rearrangement joins TRBV18 to TRBJ2-2; D is ambiguous. The CDR3 totals 14 residues. Germline-derived CDR1 and CDR2 are KGHSH and LQKENI. Trimming left V 1 base short and J 5 bases short, with 8 bases between. The CDR3 sequence is CASSPLTETGELFF. The CDR3 nucleotides are TGTGCCAGCTCACCACTGACTGAGACCGGGGAGCTGTTTTTT.

The V and J genes are TRBV9 and TRBJ2-3; no firm D call. This CDR3 has 13 residues. With 5 bases removed from V and 2 bases from J, the gap between germline ends came to 9 bases. Germline loops: CDR1 SGDLS, CDR2 YYNGEE. CDR3 nucleotide sequence: TGTGCCAGCAGTTGGCAGACCACAGATACGCAGTATTTT. Amino acids: CASSWQTTDTQYF.

V and J are TRBV6-5 and TRBJ1-2; D remains unclear. V lost 4 bases and J lost 12, with 18 bases in between. CDR1 is MNHEY and CDR2 is SVGAGI in the germline V gene. This CDR3 region has 13 residues. This chain's CDR3 is CASSSHPFSEDTF. The DNA for the CDR3 is TGTGCCAGCAGTTCACACCCTTTCTCGGAGGACACCTTC.

The rearrangement links TRBV24-1 to TRBJ1-5; D gene unclear. The length of the CDR3 is 14 residues. Per the germline V gene, CDR1 is KGHDR and CDR2 is SFDVKD. V gave up 7 bases and J gave up 3 bases, with 12 bases separating them. The CDR3 reads CATRGSGINQPQHF. The CDR3 DNA sequence: TGTGCCACCAGGGGATCGGGAATCAATCAGCCCCAGCATTTT.

The chain uses TRBV7-2 and TRBJ1-3; 7 bases are shared with TRBD1. V shed 5 bases and J 0 bases; nucleotides not matched to a gene: 13. The V gene's germline CDR1 is SGHTA and CDR2 FQGNSA. CDR3 length equals 18 residues. The CDR3 spells CASSPDRGQLNSGNTIYF. DNA for the CDR3: TGTGCCAGCAGCCCAGATCGGGGACAGCTAAACTCTGGAAACACCATATATTTT.

The chain joins TRBV19 to TRBJ2-2; 9 nucleotides line up with TRBD1. Germline lookup yields CDR1 LNHDA and CDR2 SQIVND (reference sequence). V trimming: 9 bases; J trimming: 5 bases; junction bases outside the gene matches: 7. CDR3 length equals 14 residues. The CDR3 here is CASLDRGWTGELFF. In DNA form, the CDR3 reads TGTGCCAGCCTCGACAGGGGGTGGACCGGGGAGCTGTTTTTT.

The chain couples TRBV4-3 to TRBJ1-5; possible D gene TRBD1, 5 bases. Germline CDR1 and CDR2: LGHNA and YSLEER. CDR3 length equals 17 residues. V shed 3 bases and J shed 8 bases, with 23 bases lying between them. The CDR3, as DNA: TGCGCCAGCAGCCAGTCAGGGCTACTGGGTAATGGGGAGCCCCAGCATTTT. It is translated as CASSQSGLLGNGEPQHF.

The rearrangement joins TRBV7-9 to TRBJ2-3; D ambiguous. CDR1 and CDR2 (germline): SEHNR, FQNEAQ (reference sequence). The CDR3 length is 17 residues. V was shortened by 2 bases and J by 0 bases, with 15 bases between the two germline ends. The CDR3 DNA reads TGTGCCAGCAGCTTAATAGTAGTACGCCAGAGCACAGATACGCAGTATTTT. Residues: CASSLIVVRQSTDTQYF.

The chain joins TRBV9 to TRBJ1-1; D ambiguous. V was trimmed by 0 bases and J by 1 base, leaving 7 bases between them. The germline CDR1 and CDR2 sequences are SGDLS and YYNGEE. CDR3 length: 14 amino acids. CDR3 DNA: TGTGCCAGCAGCGTAGGAGGTAGGAACACTGAAGCTTTCTTT. This sequence encodes CASSVGGRNTEAFF.

Only one count was recorded for this clone. This chain joins TRBV10-3 and TRBJ1-2; D is possibly TRBD1 (5 bases). V shed 3 bases and J shed 4 bases, with 12 bases lying between them. Germline-derived CDR1 and CDR2 are ENHRY and SYGVKD. The CDR3 length is 14 residues. CDR3 amino acids: CAISDWRGSYGYTF. DNA for the CDR3: TGTGCCATCAGTGATTGGCGGGGCTCCTATGGCTACACCTTC.

The rearrangement uses TRBV6-5 and TRBJ1-1; D remains ambiguous. CDR1 and CDR2 (germline): MNHEY, SVGAGI. V dropped 2 bases and J dropped 1 base, with 8 bases sitting between them. The length of the CDR3 is 14 residues. CDR3 in DNA: TGTGCCAGCAGTTACGGGCAGGAGAACACTGAAGCTTTCTTT. It codes for CASSYGQENTEAFF.

The V call is TRBV29-1, the J call TRBJ2-4; D unresolved. CDR1 SQVTM and CDR2 ANQGSEA come from the germline V gene. Trimming stripped 4 bases from V and 0 bases from J, with 4 bases between. This CDR3 spans 12 amino acids. CDR3 nucleotide sequence: TGCAGCGTTGCAGGAGCCAAAAACATTCAGTACTTC. Amino acids: CSVAGAKNIQYF. The variable domain in full, with the rest retrieved from reference TRBV29-1 and TRBJ2-4, is SAVISQKPSRDICQRGTSLTIQCQVDSQVTMMFWYRQQPGQSLTLIATANQGSEATYESGFVIDKFPISRPNLTFSTLTVSNMSPEDSSIYLCSVAGAKNIQYFGAGTRLSVL.

The J gene is TRBJ1-5, the V gene TRBV4-1, with 8 bases identical to TRBD1. Germline-derived CDR1 and CDR2 are MGHRA and YSYEKL. J gave up 4 bases and V 3 bases, and 8 bases lay outside the gene matches. The CDR3 is 16 residues long. The CDR3 nucleotides are TGCGCCAGCAGCCACTTAAGACAGGGGTCTAATCAGCCCCAGCATTTT. As protein: CASSHLRQGSNQPQHF.

This clone occurred once. The rearrangement uses TRBV7-9 and TRBJ2-2; 11 bases map to TRBD2. Germline values: CDR1 SEHNR, CDR2 FQNEAQ (reference sequence). This CDR3 is 15 amino acids long. V lost 4 bases and J lost 6; bases outside the gene matches: 4. CDR3 DNA sequence: TGTGCCAGCAGCTCCACTAGCGGGGGTGCCGGGGAGCTGTTTTTT. It encodes CASSSTSGGAGELFF. Full variable domain (missing parts from reference TRBV7-9 and TRBJ2-2): DTGVSQNPRHKITKRGQNVTFRCDPISEHNRLYWYRQTLGQGPEFLTYFQNEAQLEKSRLLSDRFSAERPKGSFSTLEIQRTEQGDSAMYLCASSSTSGGAGELFFGEGSRLTVL.

The chain recombines TRBV6-5 with TRBJ1-2; D is unclear. Germline loops: CDR1 MNHEY, CDR2 SVGAGI. Trimming cost V 4 bases and J 0 bases, with 6 bases left between them. The CDR3 is made up of 13 amino acids. The CDR3 coding sequence is TGTGCCAGCAGTTTATCAGCTAACTATGGCTACACCTTC. This translates into CASSLSANYGYTF.

This chain uses TRBV11-2 with TRBJ2-6; D tentatively fits TRBD1 or TRBD2 (5 bases each). CDR3 size: 15 residues. V lost 6 bases, J lost 4 bases, and 13 bases lay in between. The germline gives CDR1 SGHAT, CDR2 FQNNGV. The CDR3 is CASSSWGTGANVLTF. In DNA form, the CDR3 reads TGTGCCAGCAGTTCCTGGGGGACCGGGGCCAACGTCCTGACTTTC.

The chain combines TRBV7-2 with TRBJ1-2; TRBD1 is a possible D gene (5 bases). The V end lost 2 bases, the J end lost 8 bases, and 12 bases lay between the germline ends. Looked up from germline, CDR1 is SGHTA and CDR2 is FQGNSA. This CDR3 region has 13 residues. CDR3 coding DNA: TGTGCCAGCAGCTTACCGCCCAGGGAGGGCTACACCTTC. Its protein is CASSLPPREGYTF.

The chain joins TRBV3-1 (or the pseudogene TRBV3-2) to TRBJ2-3; D call uncertain. The germline V gene encodes CDR1 LGHDT and CDR2 YNNKEL (reference sequence). The CDR3 consists of 14 residues. Trimming shortened V by 3 bases and J by 2 bases, and 9 bases separated the two germline ends. CDR3 in amino acids: CASSQRGPTDTQYF. The CDR3 DNA is TGTGCCAGCAGCCAGAGAGGACCCACAGATACGCAGTATTTT.

The CDR3 sequence: CASSGPGSSLETQYF. CDR3 nucleotide sequence: TGTGCCAGCAGCGGGCCGGGTTCTAGCCTAGAGACCCAGTACTTC. The chain couples TRBV9 to TRBJ2-5, with D tentatively TRBD2 (5 bases). V lost 3 bases, J lost 4 bases, and 16 bases lay in between. CDR1 SGDLS and CDR2 YYNGEE come from the germline V gene. CDR3 length: 15 residues.

The CDR3 spells CASSQLLTRGASTGELFF. Here the CDR3 DNA reads TGTGCCAGCTCGCAACTCCTGACTAGAGGGGCTTCAACCGGGGAGCTGTTTTTT. The genes are TRBV18 and TRBJ2-2, with D perhaps matching TRBD2 (6 bases). This CDR3 region has 18 residues. Germline CDR1 and CDR2: KGHSH and LQKENI. V was trimmed by 6 bases and J by 5 bases, leaving 25 bases between them.

In regard to this clone: The same CDR3 also results from other DNA sequences found in this sample. The J gene is TRBJ2-2, the V gene TRBV3-1 (or the pseudogene TRBV3-2); D uncertain. The V gene's germline CDR1 is LGHDT and CDR2 YNNKEL (reference sequence). The CDR3 is 13 amino acids. Trimming removed 2 bases at V and 5 bases at J, with 6 bases between. CDR3 in amino acids: CASSQFRTGELFF. The CDR3 DNA is TGTGCCAGCAGCCAATTTCGAACCGGGGAGCTGTTTTTT.

The chain carries TRBV4-3 and TRBJ1-3; D is uncertain. This CDR3 spans 17 amino acids. Germline CDR1 and CDR2: LGHNA and YSLEER. V was trimmed by 1 base and J by 0 bases, leaving 13 bases between them. CDR3: CASSQVHTRGSGNTIYF. The DNA for the CDR3 is TGCGCCAGCAGCCAAGTGCACACCCGGGGCTCTGGAAACACCATATATTTT.

The V call is TRBV5-1, the J call TRBJ2-1, with 10 bases fitting TRBD1. With V trimmed by 0 bases and J by 2 bases, 17 bases remained unmatched. The CDR3 extends over 21 amino acids. Germline V gives CDR1 SGHRS, CDR2 YFSETQ. CDR3 region: CASSLGLRDRGPRAPYNEQFF. CDR3 nucleotides: TGCGCCAGCAGCTTGGGCCTCCGGGACAGGGGACCACGGGCCCCCTACAATGAGCAGTTCTTC.

The V and J genes are TRBV4-1 and TRBJ2-7; weak D call: TRBD2 (5 bases). The germline gives CDR1 MGHRA, CDR2 YSYEKL. V lost 4 bases and J 6 bases, leaving 19 bases between the germline ends. The CDR3 loop spans 15 amino acids. The CDR3 DNA reads as TGCGCCAGCAGCCTCGGCCGGGAAGCTACGAGCGAGCAGTACTTC. As protein: CASSLGREATSEQYF.

The gene calls are TRBV11-3 and TRBJ2-5, with a possible D match to TRBD2 (5 bases). Germline V CDR1 and CDR2: SGHNT, YENEEA. V lost 0 bases, J lost 5 bases, and 16 bases lay in between. This CDR3 has 16 amino acids. DNA of the CDR3: TGTGCCAGCAGCTTAGAGAGCGGAGAGGCATTGGAGACCCAGTACTTC. Translated, it gives CASSLESGEALETQYF.

The chain couples TRBV6-5 to TRBJ2-3, with unresolved D. V was trimmed by 2 bases and J by 3 bases, leaving 6 bases between them. The CDR3 runs to 13 residues. Germline V gene lookup returns CDR1 MNHEY and CDR2 SVGAGI. CDR3 residues: CASSYRLTDTQYF. The CDR3 bases are TGTGCCAGCAGTTACAGGTTGACAGATACGCAGTATTTT.

This chain joins TRBV25-1 and TRBJ1-1; a weak D match, TRBD1 (5 bases). From germline, CDR1 is MGHDK and CDR2 SYGVNS. V was trimmed by 3 bases and J by 2 bases, leaving 13 bases between them. The CDR3 has 15 residues. CDR3 region: CASSDRQIPNTEAFF. CDR3 bases: TGTGCCAGCAGTGACCGACAGATACCCAACACTGAAGCTTTCTTT.

This chain uses TRBV7-9 with TRBJ2-2, with TRBD1 as a possible D gene (6 bases). Trimming took 4 bases from V and 2 from J, leaving 17 bases between them. This CDR3 comprises 17 residues. Germline-derived CDR1 and CDR2 are SEHNR and FQNEAQ (reference sequence). The CDR3 DNA reads as TGTGCCAGCAGCTCAGGACAGACCTCCCTAAACACCGGGGAGCTGTTTTTT. This translates into CASSSGQTSLNTGELFF.

This clone appeared once. The chain has TRBV9 and TRBJ2-1, with unresolved D. The V and J ends lost 0 bases and 5 bases respectively, with 9 bases between them. The CDR3 has 14 amino acids. The germline V gene encodes CDR1 SGDLS and CDR2 YYNGEE. The CDR3 protein is CASSVGGPNNEQFF. Written as DNA, the CDR3 is TGTGCCAGCAGCGTAGGTGGGCCTAACAATGAGCAGTTCTTC.

This sequence joins TRBV5-1 and TRBJ1-1; the match to TRBD1 covers 7 bases. Germline CDR1 is SGHRS and CDR2 is YFSETQ. V dropped 1 base and J dropped 1; count of bases not matched to a gene: 7. The CDR3 runs 16 residues. This CDR3 is CASSLSGGQANTEAFF. CDR3 sequence (DNA): TGCGCCAGCAGCTTGTCCGGAGGACAGGCGAACACTGAAGCTTTCTTT. The variable domain in full, completed from reference TRBV5-1 and TRBJ1-1, reads KAGVTQTPRYLIKTRGQQVTLSCSPISGHRSVSWYQQTPGQGLQFLFEYFSETQRNKGNFPGRFSGRQFSNSRSEMNVSTLELGDSALYLCASSLSGGQANTEAFFGQGTRLTVV.